This T cell receptor beta chain was identified during a study of blood T cell repertoires in COVID-19. Study-level information: The cDNA or gDNA used as material had been derived from T cells, B-cell-depleted T cells, or PBMCs.

V lost 4 bases and J lost 1, with 5 bases in between. The CDR3 covers 13 residues. CDR1 LGHDT and CDR2 YNNKEL come from the germline V gene (reference sequence). Using immunoSEQ multiplex PCR, the repertoire was profiled, and TCRdb retains in-frame clones only, with some absent. The table shows about 250,000 clones, with about four fifths occurring only once. The sequenced material came from PBMCs or T cells enriched from blood (not recorded which). This TCR came from a man aged 50 or older who had recovered from COVID-19. The J gene is TRBJ1-5, the V gene TRBV3-1 (or the pseudogene TRBV3-2); D is uncertain. The CDR3 DNA sequence: TGTGCCAGCAGCCCGTTCAGCAATCAGCCCCAGCATTTT. This codes for CASSPFSNQPQHF.